Following are 15 T cell receptor beta chains from one sample sequenced in a study of CD8+ T cells in alopecia areata. Extraction of RNA preceded its reverse transcription into cDNA, which served as the sequencing template. Clones were read by immunoSEQ multiplex PCR, and TCRdb kept only the in-frame ones, dropping some. The sample has some 110,000 clones, none seen only once. Sequencing used lesional skin. The receptor set was obtained from a C3H/HeJ mouse with alopecia areata. The MHC haplotype recorded for the strain is H2-k.

Of note for this clone: Gene names refer to mouse genes. Sequencing ends 4 residues short of the CDR3 end; the germline J gene provides the rest. Other DNA sequences from this sample encode an identical CDR3 as well. This chain connects TRBV13-3 to TRBJ2-5; the match to TRBD2 covers 9 bases. The germline gives CDR1 NNHDY, CDR2 SYVADS. Trimming cost V 2 bases and J 2 bases; bases outside gene matches: 3. This CDR3 region has 15 residues. The CDR3 is CASSEPGGGQDTQYF. Incomplete CDR3 DNA: TGTGCCAGCAGTGAGCCTGGGGGGGGCCAAGAC.

This clone has ten or more counts. Germline and genes: mouse. The CDR3 end falls 4 residues outside the read, so it is completed with the germline J gene. The chain joins TRBV13-3 to TRBJ2-1; no definite D call. The CDR3 extends over 13 amino acids. CDR1 and CDR2 from the germline V gene are NNHDY and SYVADS. V lost 4 bases, J lost 0 bases, and 5 bases lay in between. The CDR3 DNA, read in part, is TGTGCCAGCAGTTCCAATAACTATGCT. Translated, it gives CASSSNNYA. The whole CDR3 is CASSSNNYAEQFF.

This clone was recorded many times. Any gene name here is a mouse gene name. The read stops 4 residues short of the end of the CDR3; the missing end is completed from the germline J gene. This sequence joins TRBV13-3 and TRBJ1-1; D call uncertain. CDR1 and CDR2 (germline): NNHDY, SYVADS. The CDR3 totals 14 residues. Trimming shortened V by 0 bases and J by 3 bases, and 9 bases separated the two germline ends. This CDR3 is CASSDEWGDTEVFF. Incomplete CDR3 DNA: TGTGCCAGCAGTGATGAGTGGGGAGACACA.

On this clone itself: Gene names and germline refer to mouse. Coverage ceases 4 residues before the CDR3 finishes, and the germline J gene fills in the end. The rearrangement joins TRBV1 to TRBJ2-4, with D perhaps matching TRBD1 (6 bases). CDR1 and CDR2 (germline): NSQYPW, LRSPGD (reference sequence). Deletions cut 0 bases from V and 0 bases from J, with 13 bases between. The CDR3 length is 17 residues. This chain's CDR3 is CTCSAEQGRRSQNTLYF. The CDR3 DNA, read in part, is TGCACCTGCAGTGCAGAACAGGGACGAAGGAGTCAAAAC.

This clone was observed a handful of times. Gene labels here are mouse ones. The CDR3 end falls 4 residues outside the read, so it is completed with the germline J gene. This rearrangement joins TRBV13-3 to TRBJ1-4, with 7 bases lining up with TRBD1. Trimming took 7 bases from V and 4 from J; bases not matched to a gene: 7. The germline V gene encodes CDR1 NNHDY and CDR2 SYVADS. This CDR3 contains 14 residues. The CDR3 spells CASHSTGHNERLFF. The sequenced part of the CDR3 DNA is TGTGCCAGCCACTCGACAGGGCACAACGAA.

This clone was observed many times. Gene names and germline match the mouse. The read ends 4 residues before the CDR3 terminus; that terminus is restored from the germline J gene. The rearrangement links TRBV13-3 to TRBJ2-5; 7 bases map to TRBD2. This CDR3 spans 16 amino acids. Germline CDR1 is NNHDY and CDR2 is SYVADS. J lost 1 base, V lost 2 bases, and 7 bases had no gene match. Partial CDR3 DNA: TGTGCCAGCAGTGAAGAGGCTGGGGGTTACCAAGAC. Translated: CASSEEAGGYQD. The CDR3 reads in full as CASSEEAGGYQDTQYF. Full variable domain (missing parts from reference TRBV13-3 and TRBJ2-5): EAAVTQSPRSKVAVTGGKVTLSCHQTNNHDYMYWYRQDTGHGLRLIHYSYVADSTEKGDIPDGYKASRPSQENFSLILELASLSQTAVYFCASSEEAGGYQDTQYFGPGTRLLVL.

Of note for this clone: At residue 10, the translated DNA and the protein in TCRdb do not agree; the protein given here is derived from the DNA. The genes and germline here are from mouse. Read coverage stops 3 residues before the CDR3 terminus; the germline J gene supplies the remainder. The chain employs TRBV19 and TRBJ1-3; 7 bases agree with TRBD1. The germline gives CDR1 FNHDT, CDR2 SITEND (reference sequence). The CDR3 has 13 residues. The J segment lost 4 bases and the V segment lost 6 bases, leaving 4 bases of the junction unmatched. This CDR3 is CASIDRVGNTLYF. Incomplete CDR3 DNA: TGTGCCAGCATCGACAGGGTGGGAAATACG.

A note on this clone: These gene names are mouse names. CDR3 sequence: CTCSLLGGDTQYF. Partial CDR3 DNA: TGCACCTGCAGTCTACTGGGGGGAGAC. The genes are TRBV1 and TRBJ2-5; 9 bases match TRBD2. The sequence runs out 4 residues before the end of the CDR3; the remainder is reconstructed from the germline J gene. The CDR3 is 13 residues long. CDR1 NSQYPW and CDR2 LRSPGD come from the germline V gene (reference sequence).

A few counts support this clone. Mouse germline and gene names are used. The CDR3 is cut off 4 residues early in the read; its end comes from the germline J gene. The genes are TRBV1 and TRBJ1-2, with a possible D match to TRBD1 (5 bases). Trimming cost V 0 bases and J 3 bases, with 8 bases left between them. This CDR3 comprises 14 residues. CDR1 is NSQYPW and CDR2 is LRSPGD in the germline V gene (reference sequence). The part of the CDR3 DNA that was read is TGCACCTGCAGTGCAGATACCAGGGACTCC. This translates into CTCSADTRDS. The whole CDR3 protein is CTCSADTRDSDYTF.

Ten or more counts support this clone. Germline and genes here are mouse. The read ends 4 residues early relative to the CDR3; the germline J gene fills the gap. This rearrangement joins TRBV13-3 to TRBJ1-4, with D perhaps matching TRBD1 (5 bases). V was cut by 3 bases and J by 3 bases, with 9 bases left in between. The CDR3 contains 14 residues. In germline, CDR1 is NNHDY, CDR2 SYVADS. CDR3 bases read: TGTGCCAGCAGTGCAGGGAGGGCCAACGAA. Translation gives CASSAGRANE. The CDR3, in full, reads CASSAGRANERLFF.

Regarding this clone: The gene names given are mouse names. The read stops 4 residues short of the end of the CDR3; the missing end is completed from the germline J gene. The chain employs TRBV14 and TRBJ2-7; 8 bases agree with TRBD1. Germline CDR1 SGHDT, CDR2 FRDEAV. Trimming cost V 4 bases and J 3 bases; bases outside gene matches: 6. The CDR3 sequence is 14 residues long. The sequenced part of the CDR3 DNA is TGTGCCAGCAGTCCAAGGACAGGGTACTAT. Its protein is CASSPRTGYY. The full CDR3 protein reads CASSPRTGYYEQYF.

At least ten counts were recorded for this clone. Gene names are the mouse ones. The sequence runs out 4 residues before the end of the CDR3; the remainder is reconstructed from the germline J gene. The V and J genes are TRBV19 and TRBJ1-4, with D perhaps TRBD1 (6 bases). V lost 4 bases to trimming and J lost 5 bases, with 6 bases between them. Germline V CDR1 and CDR2: FNHDT, SITEND (reference sequence). The CDR3 loop spans 12 amino acids. The covered CDR3 bases are TGTGCCAGCAGTGGACAGAACGAA. It codes for CASSGQNE. The entire CDR3 is CASSGQNERLFF. The full variable domain, rest sourced from reference TRBV19 and TRBJ1-4, is GGIITQTPKFLIGQEGQKLTLKCQQNFNHDTMYWYRQDSGKGLRLIYYSITENDLQKGDLSEGYDASREKKSSFSLTVTSAQKNEMAVFLCASSGQNERLFFGHGTKLSVL.

Note on this clone: The genes and germline here are from mouse. Read sequence stops 4 residues before the CDR3 end, and the germline J gene provides the missing end. This rearrangement joins TRBV13-3 to TRBJ2-7, with TRBD2 matching over 10 bases. This CDR3 contains 14 residues. Germline CDR1 reads NNHDY; CDR2 reads SYVADS. The sequenced part of the CDR3 DNA is TGTGCCAGCAGACCGGGACTGGGGTTTTAT. Its translation: CASRPGLGFY. The whole CDR3 protein is CASRPGLGFYEQYF.

To note about this clone: The gene names given are mouse names. Read coverage stops 4 residues before the CDR3 terminus; the germline J gene supplies the remainder. The rearrangement links TRBV13-3 to TRBJ1-2; D is perhaps TRBD1 (5 bases). Trimming removed 1 base from V and 1 base from J, with 8 bases in between. There are 14 residues in the CDR3. Germline CDR1 NNHDY, CDR2 SYVADS. CDR3 DNA, as far as it was read: TGTGCCAGCAGTGATCGCAGGGAAAACTCC. It is translated as CASSDRRENS. The entire CDR3 sequence reads CASSDRRENSDYTF.

As for this clone: The gene names here belong to mouse. The sequence runs out 4 residues before the end of the CDR3; the remainder is reconstructed from the germline J gene. The gene calls are TRBV19 and TRBJ2-3, with D perhaps matching TRBD2 (7 bases). V was pared by 3 bases and J by 2 bases, with 10 bases between. Germline lookup yields CDR1 FNHDT and CDR2 SITEND (reference sequence). CDR3 length equals 14 residues. The DNA read from the CDR3 is TGTGCCAGCAGTAACGGGGGGCTTGCAGAA. Encoded protein: CASSNGGLAE. The CDR3, in full, reads CASSNGGLAETLYF. Filled out from reference TRBV19 and TRBJ2-3, the complete variable domain reads GGIITQTPKFLIGQEGQKLTLKCQQNFNHDTMYWYRQDSGKGLRLIYYSITENDLQKGDLSEGYDASREKKSSFSLTVTSAQKNEMAVFLCASSNGGLAETLYFGSGTRLTVL.